This T cell receptor beta chain was obtained from a study of T cells after yellow fever vaccination (dated 2019 in TCRdb). Concerning the study at large: Libraries from fractions with low cell numbers were prepared with the SMART-Seq v4 Ultra Low Input RNA kit. Blood samples were taken at several timepoints before and after primary and secondary immunization, and bulk PBMC replicates and cell subsets were isolated. To follow T-cell clones before and after primary and booster YFV17D yellow fever vaccination, bulk TCR alpha and beta repertoires were sequenced over time. The cohort comprised two healthy male donors, one aged 18 to 29 and one aged 30 to 40 years. Overall study results and their limits: Most clones expanded after primary vaccination (around 97% of CD4 and about 85% of CD8) were re-detected after the booster, suggesting that broad memory maintenance occurred. Compared with the primary T-cell response, the secondary T-cell response was faster but weaker, reaching its peak on day 5 rather than on day 15. A small fraction of clonotypes appeared in both the CD4 and CD8 compartments, likely as a result of convergent recombination. Because only a couple of donors were included in the study, the extent to which the findings can be generalized is limited. Because abundant contaminating clonotypes from the bulk population could be contained in FACS-sorted repertoires, computational filtering was required.

Turning to this clonotype: It has no known antigen specificity. Per-base quality was not reported, and no clone a single base away is much larger than it.

Synthesis of TCR cDNA relied on 5'RACE template switching, a step that introduced a universal primer site along with unique molecular identifiers. cDNA synthesis was primed from both the TCR alpha and TCR beta constant segments. Library amplification used two PCR steps, and the second PCR step added sample barcodes and sequencing adapters. Libraries were sequenced on Illumina HiSeq 2500 (2x100 bp) or NovaSeq (2x150 bp). Per the original workflow: Demultiplexing of reads and collapsing into UMI consensus sequences were performed with MIGEC, and V(D)J alignment was carried out with MiXCR. Vaccine-responding clonotypes were defined with edgeR using replicate PBMC samples, requiring FDR below 0.01 and a log2 fold change above 5 up to day 15. CD4 or CD8 identity was assigned to each bulk clonotype according to whether the clonotype was present at higher abundance in the sequenced CD4 repertoire or the sequenced CD8 repertoire. TCRdb trimmed the raw reads at Q25, called clones with MiXCR and kept productive beta chains. CDR3 protein duplicates are merged, each entry listing the most common genes and DNA. The V and J calls come from TCRdb's annotation, not from the publication. This sample gives about 510,000 distinct CDR3 sequences in total; just over 20% of them show up just once. About 15% of the sample is held by the ten biggest clonotypes.

The V end gives up 6 bases and the J end 0 bases, leaving 8 bases in the junction not matched to a gene. Including cysteine and phenylalanine, the CDR3 has 16 amino acids. Only the CDR3 region is kept as DNA, spanning 48 bases read in frame from base 1. CDR1 and CDR2 are drawn from the germline V gene: MGHRA, YSYEKL. Interpreted using the paper, the treatment or condition label stands for: live attenuated yellow fever vaccine strain. Two biological replicates of bulk PBMCs were collected at each blood-draw timepoint. A standard Ficoll-Paque protocol was used to isolate PBMCs from peripheral blood. TriZol was used to extract RNA from bulk PBMCs, from CD4 and CD8 fractions, and from dextramer-positive and dextramer-negative fractions.

The sequence came from a man in his late teens or twenties who received the YFV17D yellow fever vaccine. The chain links TRBV4-1 with TRBJ2-1; a stretch of 7 junction bases matches TRBD1. The sequencing used PBMCs, collected 21 days after the first yellow fever vaccination. CDR3 loop: CASRITGVGSYNEQFF. Here is the DNA: TGCGCCAGCAGAATTACAGGGGTTGGCTCCTACAATGAGCAGTTCTTC.